This paragraph covers one T cell receptor beta chain sequence. Its antigen is not identified. CDR3 length: 18 amino acids. Looked up from germline, CDR1 is MGHRA and CDR2 is YSYEKL. V dropped 0 bases and J dropped 2 bases, with 17 bases sitting between them. The record originates from a study of CD8 T cells in ankylosing spondylitis. Libraries for TCR beta were made by quantitative 5'-RACE with molecular barcodes. MiXCR, run by TCRdb on the 5' RACE reads, gives a single entry per CDR3 protein. The table includes 470,000 or so distinct CDR3 sequences, 25% to 30% detected once. General study findings and limits: Several of the motif variants were reported before in synovial fluid and blood from reactive arthritis. Seemingly characteristic of ankylosing spondylitis blood was a TCR beta motif consisting of fewer than 10 highly homologous variants. Disease-linked clones were found to be CD8+ and relatively rare in peripheral blood. Reports say disease-linked clones showed up significantly more in matched ankylosing spondylitis synovial fluid.

The chain carries TRBV4-1 and TRBJ1-5; perhaps TRBD1 as D (6 bases). The sample was blood, either unsorted or a sorted T cell fraction (not recorded which). The receptor was derived from a male donor with ankylosing spondylitis. CDR3 protein: CASSQDSGGRTRNQPQHF. CDR3 nucleotide sequence: TGCGCCAGCAGCCAAGATTCGGGGGGCAGGACCCGCAATCAGCCCCAGCATTTT.